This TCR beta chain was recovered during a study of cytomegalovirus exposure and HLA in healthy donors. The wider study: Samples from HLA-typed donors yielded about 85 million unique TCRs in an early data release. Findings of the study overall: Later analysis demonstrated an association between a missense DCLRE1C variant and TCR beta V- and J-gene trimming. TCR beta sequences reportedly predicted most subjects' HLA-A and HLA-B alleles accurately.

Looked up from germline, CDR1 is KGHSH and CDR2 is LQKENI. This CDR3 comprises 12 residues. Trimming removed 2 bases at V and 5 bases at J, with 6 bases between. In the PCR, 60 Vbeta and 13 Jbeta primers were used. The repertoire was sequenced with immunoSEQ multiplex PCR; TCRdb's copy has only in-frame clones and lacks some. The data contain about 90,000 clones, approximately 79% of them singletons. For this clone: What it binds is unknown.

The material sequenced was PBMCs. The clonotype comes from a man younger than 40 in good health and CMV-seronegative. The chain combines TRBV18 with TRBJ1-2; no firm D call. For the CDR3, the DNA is TGTGCCAGCTCACCAAATGCGTATGGCTACACCTTC. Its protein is CASSPNAYGYTF.